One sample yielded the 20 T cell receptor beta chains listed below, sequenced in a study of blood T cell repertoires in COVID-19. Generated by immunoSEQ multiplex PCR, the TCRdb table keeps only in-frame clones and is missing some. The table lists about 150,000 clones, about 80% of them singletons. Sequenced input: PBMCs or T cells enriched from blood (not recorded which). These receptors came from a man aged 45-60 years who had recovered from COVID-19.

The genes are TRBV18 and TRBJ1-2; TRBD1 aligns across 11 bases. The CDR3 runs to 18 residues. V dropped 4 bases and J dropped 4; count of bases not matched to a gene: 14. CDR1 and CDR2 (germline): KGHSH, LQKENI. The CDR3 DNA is TGTGCCAGCTCACTCTCAAATATCCGGACAGGGGGCAGCTATGGCTACACCTTC. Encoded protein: CASSLSNIRTGGSYGYTF.

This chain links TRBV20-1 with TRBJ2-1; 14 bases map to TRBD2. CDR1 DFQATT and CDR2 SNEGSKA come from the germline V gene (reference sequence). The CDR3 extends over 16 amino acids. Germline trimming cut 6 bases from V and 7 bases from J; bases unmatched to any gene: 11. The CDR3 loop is CSASKTSGGVWNEQFF. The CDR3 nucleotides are TGCAGTGCCAGTAAGACTAGCGGGGGGGTCTGGAATGAGCAGTTCTTC.

CDR3 loop: CASTPRVSGNQPQHF. The CDR3, as DNA: TGTGCCAGCACCCCCAGGGTTTCGGGCAATCAGCCCCAGCATTTT. The chain joins TRBV28 to TRBJ1-5; perhaps TRBD1 as D (5 bases). V dropped 7 bases and J dropped 2 bases, with 15 bases sitting between them. The germline gives CDR1 MDHEN, CDR2 SYDVKM. The CDR3 totals 15 residues.

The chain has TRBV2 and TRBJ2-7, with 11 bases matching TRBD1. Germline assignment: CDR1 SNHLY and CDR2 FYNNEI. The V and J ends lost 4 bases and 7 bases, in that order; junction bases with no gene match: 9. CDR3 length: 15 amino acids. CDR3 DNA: TGTGCCAGCAGTGCAGAACGGGACAGGGGGGTAGAGCAGTACTTC. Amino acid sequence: CASSAERDRGVEQYF.

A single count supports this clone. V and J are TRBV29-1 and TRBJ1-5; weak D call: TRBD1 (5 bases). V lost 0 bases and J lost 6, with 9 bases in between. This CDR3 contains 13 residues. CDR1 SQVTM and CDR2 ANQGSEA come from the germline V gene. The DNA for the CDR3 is TGCAGCGTTGAAGAGGGGGGAGGTCAGCCCCAGCATTTT. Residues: CSVEEGGGQPQHF.

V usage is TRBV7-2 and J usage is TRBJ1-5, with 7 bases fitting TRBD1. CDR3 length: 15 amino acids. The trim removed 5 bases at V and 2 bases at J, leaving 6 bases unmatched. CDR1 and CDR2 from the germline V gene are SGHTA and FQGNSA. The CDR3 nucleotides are TGTGCCAGCAGCCCGGAGGGGGCTCGCAATCAGCCCCAGCATTTT. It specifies CASSPEGARNQPQHF.

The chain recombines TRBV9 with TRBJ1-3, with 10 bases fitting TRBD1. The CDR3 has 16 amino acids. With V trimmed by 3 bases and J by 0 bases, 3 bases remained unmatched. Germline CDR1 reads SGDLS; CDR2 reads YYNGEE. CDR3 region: CASSGRDRGSGNTIYF. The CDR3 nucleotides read TGTGCCAGCAGCGGCCGGGACAGGGGCTCTGGAAACACCATATATTTT.

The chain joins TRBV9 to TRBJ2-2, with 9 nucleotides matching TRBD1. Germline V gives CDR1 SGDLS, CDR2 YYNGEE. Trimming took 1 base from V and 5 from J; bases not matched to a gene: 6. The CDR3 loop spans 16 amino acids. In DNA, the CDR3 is TGTGCCAGCAGCGTACCACAGGGGGCATATACCGGGGAGCTGTTTTTT. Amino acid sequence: CASSVPQGAYTGELFF.

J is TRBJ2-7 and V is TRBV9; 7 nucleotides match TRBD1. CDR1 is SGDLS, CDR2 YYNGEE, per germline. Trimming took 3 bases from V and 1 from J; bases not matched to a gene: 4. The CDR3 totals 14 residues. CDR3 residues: CASSARDSSYEQYF. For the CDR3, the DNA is TGTGCCAGCAGCGCCCGGGACAGTTCCTACGAGCAGTACTTC.

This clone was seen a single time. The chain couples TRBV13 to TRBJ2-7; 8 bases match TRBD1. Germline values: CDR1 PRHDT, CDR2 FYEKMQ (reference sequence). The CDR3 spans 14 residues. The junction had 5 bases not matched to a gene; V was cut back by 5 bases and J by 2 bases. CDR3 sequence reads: CASSLGQGTYEQYF. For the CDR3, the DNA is TGTGCCAGCAGCCTCGGACAGGGAACCTACGAGCAGTACTTC.

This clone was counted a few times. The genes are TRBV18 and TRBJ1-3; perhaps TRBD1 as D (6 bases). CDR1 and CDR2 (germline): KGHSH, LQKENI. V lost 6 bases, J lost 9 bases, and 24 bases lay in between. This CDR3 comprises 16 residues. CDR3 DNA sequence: TGTGCCAGCTCCCCTCCGGCACAGGGAAGTTCGGGCACCATATATTTT. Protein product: CASSPPAQGSSGTIYF.

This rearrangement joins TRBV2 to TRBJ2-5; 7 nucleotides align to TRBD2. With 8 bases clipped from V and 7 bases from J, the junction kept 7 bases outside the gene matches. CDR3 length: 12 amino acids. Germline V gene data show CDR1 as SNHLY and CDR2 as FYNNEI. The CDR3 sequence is CASGTKGSTQYF. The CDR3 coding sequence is TGTGCCAGCGGGACTAAAGGGTCGACCCAGTACTTC.

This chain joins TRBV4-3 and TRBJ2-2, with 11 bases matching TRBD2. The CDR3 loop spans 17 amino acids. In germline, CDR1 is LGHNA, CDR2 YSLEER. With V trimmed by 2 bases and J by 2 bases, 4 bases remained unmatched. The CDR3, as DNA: TGCGCCAGCAGCCAAAGTCTAGCGGGGGGTAACACCGGGGAGCTGTTTTTT. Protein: CASSQSLAGGNTGELFF.

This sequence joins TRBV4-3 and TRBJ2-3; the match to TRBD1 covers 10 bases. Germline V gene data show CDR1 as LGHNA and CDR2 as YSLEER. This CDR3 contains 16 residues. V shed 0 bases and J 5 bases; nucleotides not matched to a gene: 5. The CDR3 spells CASSQDGGQGLDTQYF. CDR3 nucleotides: TGCGCCAGCAGCCAAGATGGGGGACAGGGGTTAGATACGCAGTATTTT.

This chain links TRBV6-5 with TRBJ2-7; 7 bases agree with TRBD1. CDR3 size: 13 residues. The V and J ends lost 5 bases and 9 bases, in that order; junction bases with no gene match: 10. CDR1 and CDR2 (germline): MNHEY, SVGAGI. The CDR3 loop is CASSRDSSLRQYF. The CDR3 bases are TGTGCCAGCAGTCGGGACAGCTCCCTGCGGCAGTACTTC.

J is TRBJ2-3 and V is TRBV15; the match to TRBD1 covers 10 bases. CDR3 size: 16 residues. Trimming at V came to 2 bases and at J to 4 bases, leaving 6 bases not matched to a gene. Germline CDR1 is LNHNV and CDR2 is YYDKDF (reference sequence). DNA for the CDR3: TGTGCCACCAGCAGATGGACAGGGGGACTCTCAGATACGCAGTATTTT. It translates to CATSRWTGGLSDTQYF.

The CDR3 is CASSYGDRYTGELFF. The DNA for the CDR3 is TGTGCCAGCAGTTACGGGGACAGGTACACCGGGGAGCTGTTTTTT. V is TRBV6-5 and J is TRBJ2-2; 8 bases are shared with TRBD1. Trimming removed 2 bases from V and 3 bases from J; junction bases left unmatched: 2. CDR1 is MNHEY, CDR2 SVGAGI, per germline. The CDR3 is 15 residues long.

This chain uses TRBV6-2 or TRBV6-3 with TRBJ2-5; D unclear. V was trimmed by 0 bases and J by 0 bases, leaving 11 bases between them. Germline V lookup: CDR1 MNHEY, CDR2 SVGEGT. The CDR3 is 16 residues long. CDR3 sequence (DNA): TGTGCCAGCAGTTACTCGAACACGCCGTACCAAGAGACCCAGTACTTC. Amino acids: CASSYSNTPYQETQYF.

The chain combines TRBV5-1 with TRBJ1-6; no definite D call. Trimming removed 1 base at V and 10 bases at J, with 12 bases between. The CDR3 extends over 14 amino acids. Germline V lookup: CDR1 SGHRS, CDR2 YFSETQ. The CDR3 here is CASSLSREGSPLHF. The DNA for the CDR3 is TGCGCCAGCAGCTTGTCGAGGGAGGGATCACCCCTCCACTTT. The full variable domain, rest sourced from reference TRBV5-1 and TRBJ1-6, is KAGVTQTPRYLIKTRGQQVTLSCSPISGHRSVSWYQQTPGQGLQFLFEYFSETQRNKGNFPGRFSGRQFSNSRSEMNVSTLELGDSALYLCASSLSREGSPLHFGNGTRLTVT.

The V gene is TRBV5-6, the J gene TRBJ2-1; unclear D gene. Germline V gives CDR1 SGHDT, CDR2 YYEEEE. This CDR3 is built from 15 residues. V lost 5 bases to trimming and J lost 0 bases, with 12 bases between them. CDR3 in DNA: TGTGCCAGCAGGTATACCCCGAGCTCCTACAATGAGCAGTTCTTC. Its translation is CASRYTPSSYNEQFF. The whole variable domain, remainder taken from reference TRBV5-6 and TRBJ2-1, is DAGVTQSPTHLIKTRGQQVTLRCSPKSGHDTVSWYQQALGQGPQFIFQYYEEEERQRGNFPDRFSGHQFPNYSSELNVNALLLGDSALYLCASRYTPSSYNEQFFGPGTRLTVL.